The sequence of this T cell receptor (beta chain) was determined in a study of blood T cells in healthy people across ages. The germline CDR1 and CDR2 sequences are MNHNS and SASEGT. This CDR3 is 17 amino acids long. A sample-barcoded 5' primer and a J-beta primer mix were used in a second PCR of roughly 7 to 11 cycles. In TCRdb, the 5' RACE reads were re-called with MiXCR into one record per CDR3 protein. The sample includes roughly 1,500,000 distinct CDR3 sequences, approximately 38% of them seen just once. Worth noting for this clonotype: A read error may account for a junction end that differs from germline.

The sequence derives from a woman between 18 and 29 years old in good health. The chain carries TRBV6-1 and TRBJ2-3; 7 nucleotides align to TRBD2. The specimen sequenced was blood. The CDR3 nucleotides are TGTGCCAGCAGTCCGCTAAGGAAGCGGGGAAGCACAGAGACGCAGTATTTT. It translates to CASSPLRKRGSTETQYF.